The 14 T cell receptor beta chains presented below share a single source sample, sequenced in a study of PD-1 blockade in classical Hodgkin lymphoma. Generated by immunoSEQ multiplex PCR, the TCRdb table keeps only in-frame clones and is missing some. Among some 30,000 clones, about two thirds were seen once, and the ten largest hold around 3%. After autologous stem cell transplantation all patients relapsed, and prior brentuximab vedotin exposure differed between cohorts. Sequenced material: peripheral blood mononuclear cells (PBMCs), taken before the second cycle of nivolumab. The receptors originated from a human donor with classical Hodgkin lymphoma.

The rearrangement joins TRBV6-5 to TRBJ1-1; 7 bases fit TRBD1. The CDR3 covers 11 residues. The germline V gene has CDR1 MNHEY and CDR2 SVGAGI. The V gene end was trimmed by 6 bases and the J gene end by 9 bases; junction bases not matched to a gene: 4. The CDR3 reads CASSWDSKAFF. DNA for the CDR3: TGTGCCAGCAGCTGGGACAGCAAAGCTTTCTTT.

The gene calls are TRBV5-1 and TRBJ2-5; 9 nucleotides agree with TRBD1. This CDR3 has 15 residues. From germline, CDR1 is SGHRS and CDR2 YFSETQ. Trimming removed 5 bases from V and 4 bases from J; junction bases left unmatched: 9. The CDR3 DNA sequence: TGCGCCAGCAGTCCCGCGTCGACAGGGGGAGAGACCCAGTACTTC. Amino acid sequence: CASSPASTGGETQYF. Full variable domain (outside the CDR3, taken from reference TRBV5-1 and TRBJ2-5): KAGVTQTPRYLIKTRGQQVTLSCSPISGHRSVSWYQQTPGQGLQFLFEYFSETQRNKGNFPGRFSGRQFSNSRSEMNVSTLELGDSALYLCASSPASTGGETQYFGPGTRLLVL.

This clone was detected only a few times. The chain is built from TRBV6-5 and TRBJ2-1; perhaps TRBD1 as D (6 bases). Germline V gene lookup returns CDR1 MNHEY and CDR2 SVGAGI. V lost 1 base to trimming and J lost 4 bases, with 14 bases between them. The CDR3 has 16 amino acids. The CDR3 region has the DNA TGTGCCAGCAGTTACTATACAGGGAGACCTTACAATGAGCAGTTCTTC. Encoded protein: CASSYYTGRPYNEQFF.

This chain joins TRBV19 and TRBJ2-7, with 8 nucleotides matching TRBD2. Germline V lookup: CDR1 LNHDA, CDR2 SQIVND (reference sequence). The CDR3 is made up of 15 amino acids. V dropped 3 bases and J dropped 1; count of bases not matched to a gene: 5. CDR3 amino acids: CASSIEGGGSYEQYF. For the CDR3, the DNA is TGTGCCAGTAGTATTGAAGGCGGGGGGTCCTACGAGCAGTACTTC.

The rearrangement joins TRBV14 to TRBJ2-3; tentatively, D is TRBD1 (5 bases). The CDR3 consists of 15 residues. V lost 5 bases and J 0 bases, leaving 12 bases between the germline ends. Looked up from germline, CDR1 is SGHDN and CDR2 is FVKESK. The CDR3 DNA reads TGTGCCAGCAGCAACCCAGGGCTGAGCACAGATACGCAGTATTTT. It codes for CASSNPGLSTDTQYF.

The J gene is TRBJ1-2, the V gene TRBV2; 8 bases fit TRBD1. Germline CDR1 reads SNHLY; CDR2 reads FYNNEI. Trimming at V came to 3 bases and at J to 6 bases, leaving 9 bases not matched to a gene. This CDR3 is 15 amino acids long. The CDR3 here is CASSDGQGYQNGYTF. CDR3 DNA sequence: TGTGCCAGCAGTGATGGACAGGGCTATCAAAATGGCTACACCTTC.

The CDR3 region is CASSLGGTGLNGNYGYTF. CDR3 sequence (DNA): TGTGCCAGCAGCTTAGGGGGGACAGGTCTTAATGGTAACTATGGCTACACCTTC. The rearrangement joins TRBV7-9 to TRBJ1-2; 8 bases match TRBD1. With V trimmed by 1 base and J by 1 base, 11 bases remained unmatched. The germline gives CDR1 SEHNR, CDR2 FQNEAQ (reference sequence). The CDR3 length is 18 residues.

This chain links TRBV19 with TRBJ2-7, with 7 bases aligning to TRBD1. V dropped 6 bases and J dropped 2; count of bases not matched to a gene: 13. Germline CDR1 LNHDA, CDR2 SQIVND (reference sequence). The CDR3 has 16 amino acids. CDR3 amino acids: CASSITLRQGAYEQYF. The CDR3, as DNA: TGTGCCAGTAGCATAACCCTCCGGCAGGGGGCCTACGAGCAGTACTTC.

This chain joins TRBV15 and TRBJ2-2; the match to TRBD1 covers 7 bases. The CDR3 covers 15 residues. Trimming took 4 bases from V and 8 from J; bases not matched to a gene: 10. Germline values: CDR1 LNHNV, CDR2 YYDKDF (reference sequence). The CDR3: CATSNAQGRWGELFF. The CDR3 coding sequence is TGTGCCACCAGCAACGCACAGGGGCGGTGGGGGGAGCTGTTTTTT.

The chain uses TRBV27 and TRBJ2-7; D is unclear. Germline assignment: CDR1 MNHEY and CDR2 SMNVEV (reference sequence). V lost 5 bases, J lost 3 bases, and 14 bases lay in between. This CDR3 contains 14 residues. In DNA form, the CDR3 reads TGTGCCAGCAGTAAGGACCTTGGCGGCTACGAGCAGTACTTC. Amino acid sequence: CASSKDLGGYEQYF.

The DNA for the CDR3 is TGTGCCAGCAGTTTTGCCTCCTTCACGTCCTACGAGCAGTACTTC. It yields the protein CASSFASFTSYEQYF. The rearrangement joins TRBV6-1 to TRBJ2-7; D unresolved. Deletions cut 5 bases from V and 1 base from J, with 15 bases between. Germline V lookup: CDR1 MNHNS, CDR2 SASEGT. This CDR3 contains 15 residues.

Only a few counts were recorded for this clone. The CDR3 sequence: CASSLGAGAGNTIYF. The DNA of the CDR3 is TGTGCCAGCAGCTTAGGGGCAGGGGCTGGAAACACCATATATTTT. The chain carries TRBV7-9 and TRBJ1-3, with D maybe TRBD1 (6 bases). CDR1 and CDR2 from the germline V gene are SEHNR and FQNEAQ (reference sequence). Trimming left V 1 base short and J 2 bases short, with 9 bases between. This CDR3 contains 15 residues.

The chain joins TRBV6-4 to TRBJ2-1; D perhaps matches TRBD1 (5 bases). The CDR3 is made up of 13 amino acids. The germline V gene encodes CDR1 MRHNA and CDR2 SNTAGT. Trimming pared 3 bases from V and 5 bases from J, leaving 8 bases between. The CDR3 sequence is CASSEGANNEQFF. The DNA of the CDR3 is TGTGCCAGCAGTGAAGGGGCTAACAATGAGCAGTTCTTC.

The J gene is TRBJ2-7, the V gene TRBV18, with D unclear. V dropped 2 bases and J dropped 4 bases, with 9 bases sitting between them. There are 13 residues in the CDR3. CDR1 is KGHSH, CDR2 LQKENI, per germline. In DNA form, the CDR3 reads TGTGCCAGCTCACCAAGGGAAGGGTACGAGCAGTACTTC. This gives the protein CASSPREGYEQYF.